These 25 T cell receptor beta chains originate from one sample sequenced in a study of OX40 agonist ivuxolimab in advanced cancers. Data came from immunoSEQ multiplex PCR; TCRdb stores just in-frame clones and leaves some out. Of some 65,000 clones listed, about 85% are singletons. Sequencing was performed on CD4+ or CD8+ T cells sorted from blood, taken in a trial of the OX40 agonist ivuxolimab. Receptors were obtained from an adult with an advanced solid tumor such as melanoma, head and neck, liver or kidney cancer.

The genes are TRBV7-8 and TRBJ2-3; 7 bases fit TRBD2. Looked up from germline, CDR1 is SGHVS and CDR2 is FQNEAQ. The CDR3 has 15 amino acids. Trimming removed 11 bases from V and 0 bases from J; junction bases left unmatched: 11. The CDR3: CASRGLGGSTDTQYF. CDR3 nucleotide sequence: TGTGCCTCCCGTGGTTTGGGGGGGAGCACAGATACGCAGTATTTT.

The chain recombines TRBV28 with TRBJ1-2, with a weak D call TRBD1 (6 bases). CDR1 and CDR2 from the germline V gene are MDHEN and SYDVKM. The CDR3 spans 16 residues. Between the trimmed V and J ends, which lost 3 bases and 10 bases, there was a span of 24 bases. The CDR3 spells CASSLYLRDNGADYTF. CDR3 nucleotides: TGTGCCAGCAGTTTGTATCTCCGGGACAATGGTGCAGACTACACCTTC.

This chain links TRBV5-1 with TRBJ2-2; D gene ambiguous. Germline lookup yields CDR1 SGHRS and CDR2 YFSETQ. This CDR3 is 14 amino acids long. V lost 0 bases and J 3 bases, leaving 6 bases between the germline ends. The CDR3 nucleotides read TGCGCCAGCAGCTTGGGTCTTTACACCGGGGAGCTGTTTTTT. Translating gives CASSLGLYTGELFF. Drawing the rest from reference TRBV5-1 and TRBJ2-2, the complete variable domain is KAGVTQTPRYLIKTRGQQVTLSCSPISGHRSVSWYQQTPGQGLQFLFEYFSETQRNKGNFPGRFSGRQFSNSRSEMNVSTLELGDSALYLCASSLGLYTGELFFGEGSRLTVL.

The rearrangement uses TRBV30 and TRBJ1-2; perhaps TRBD1 as D (5 bases). V lost 2 bases, J lost 8 bases, and 12 bases lay in between. The CDR3 spans 12 residues. The V gene's germline CDR1 is GTSNPN and CDR2 SVGIG (reference sequence). CDR3 in amino acids: CAWSRGEGGYTF. The DNA for the CDR3 is TGTGCCTGGAGTCGGGGCGAGGGGGGCTACACCTTC.

This clone was recorded a few times. The CDR3 DNA reads TGTGCCAGCAGGGACAGGGCGGCCACTGAAGCTTTCTTT. As protein: CASRDRAATEAFF. The chain couples TRBV6-1 to TRBJ1-1; 8 nucleotides align to TRBD1. Germline V gene sequence: CDR1 MNHNS, CDR2 SASEGT. This CDR3 has 13 amino acids. Trimming at V came to 6 bases and at J to 4 bases, leaving 4 bases not matched to a gene.

The rearrangement joins TRBV19 to TRBJ2-5, with 8 bases that match TRBD2. This CDR3 has 16 residues. V shed 4 bases and J 5 bases; nucleotides not matched to a gene: 12. The V gene's germline CDR1 is LNHDA and CDR2 SQIVND (reference sequence). CDR3 coding DNA: TGTGCCAGTAGTAGTAGCGGGGCAACTCTGGGGGAGACCCAGTACTTC. Residues: CASSSSGATLGETQYF.

This chain's CDR3 is CASRHKPYQQHQPQHF. The CDR3, as DNA: TGTGCCAGCAGACACAAACCTTATCAACAGCACCAGCCCCAGCATTTT. The chain employs TRBV7-3 and TRBJ1-5, with no clear D. Germline V CDR1 and CDR2: SGHTA, FQGTGA. There are 16 residues in the CDR3. Trimming pared 6 bases from V and 7 bases from J, leaving 22 bases between. Complete variable domain (other parts from reference TRBV7-3 and TRBJ1-5): GAGVSQTPSNKVTEKGKYVELRCDPISGHTALYWYRQSLGQGPEFLIYFQGTGAADDSGLPNDRFFAVRPEGSVSTLKIQRTERGDSAVYLCASRHKPYQQHQPQHFGDGTRLSIL.

V is TRBV7-2 and J is TRBJ1-1; TRBD1 is a possible D gene (6 bases). Deletions cut 1 base from V and 2 bases from J, with 11 bases between. CDR1 and CDR2 (germline): SGHTA, FQGNSA. The CDR3 extends over 15 amino acids. The CDR3 here is CASSLVPGTNTEAFF. For the CDR3, the DNA is TGTGCCAGCAGCTTAGTGCCAGGGACAAACACTGAAGCTTTCTTT.

J is TRBJ1-1 and V is TRBV18; D unresolved. This CDR3 comprises 14 residues. Germline V gene sequence: CDR1 KGHSH, CDR2 LQKENI. Between the trimmed V and J ends, which lost 1 base and 2 bases, there was a span of 8 bases. This CDR3 reads CASSPRRENTEAFF. In DNA form, the CDR3 reads TGTGCCAGCTCACCACGAAGGGAAAACACTGAAGCTTTCTTT.

The V call is TRBV28, the J call TRBJ2-7, with D possibly matching TRBD2 (5 bases). The CDR3 runs to 16 residues. Germline assignment: CDR1 MDHEN and CDR2 SYDVKM. The ends were cut back, 6 bases at V and 0 bases at J, with 18 bases in the middle. The CDR3 DNA follows: TGTGCCAGCAGGTCATCGGTGGGAGCGAGCTCCTACGAGCAGTACTTC. As protein: CASRSSVGASSYEQYF.

The count of this clone is one. The CDR3 reads CASSRDAATEAFF. The CDR3 coding sequence is TGCGCCAGCAGTCGGGACGCGGCCACTGAAGCTTTCTTT. The rearrangement joins TRBV5-1 to TRBJ1-1, with D perhaps matching TRBD1 (5 bases). Germline CDR1 and CDR2: SGHRS and YFSETQ. The CDR3 runs 13 residues. Trimming took off 5 bases at V and 4 bases at J, with 12 bases between the two ends.

The rearrangement uses TRBV11-1 and TRBJ2-7; tentative D call: TRBD2 (5 bases). The CDR3 covers 13 residues. V lost 1 base to trimming and J lost 2 bases, with 6 bases between them. The germline V gene encodes CDR1 SGHAT and CDR2 FQDESV (reference sequence). CDR3 sequence: CASSLGLTYEQYF. CDR3 nucleotides: TGTGCCAGCAGCTTAGGACTAACCTACGAGCAGTACTTC.

J is TRBJ1-1 and V is TRBV7-9; D is unresolved. Deletions cut 1 base from V and 10 bases from J, with 7 bases between. There are 11 residues in the CDR3. In germline, CDR1 is SEHNR, CDR2 FQNEAQ (reference sequence). Here the CDR3 reads CASSLGVVAFF. CDR3 nucleotide sequence: TGTGCCAGCAGCTTAGGTGTAGTAGCTTTCTTT. Full variable domain (missing parts from reference TRBV7-9 and TRBJ1-1): DTGVSQNPRHKITKRGQNVTFRCDPISEHNRLYWYRQTLGQGPEFLTYFQNEAQLEKSRLLSDRFSAERPKGSFSTLEIQRTEQGDSAMYLCASSLGVVAFFGQGTRLTVV.

This chain joins TRBV4-2 and TRBJ2-5; D could derive from TRBD1 or TRBD2 (5 bases each). CDR1 is LGHNA, CDR2 YNFKEQ, per germline. The CDR3 length is 15 residues. V was trimmed by 0 bases and J by 7 bases, leaving 15 bases between them. DNA for the CDR3: TGTGCCAGCAGCCAAGATGGGGGACGGGAAGCGACCCAGTACTTC. It translates to CASSQDGGREATQYF.

The J gene is TRBJ1-6, the V gene TRBV27; tentatively, D is TRBD1 (5 bases). V was clipped by 7 bases and J by 5 bases, with 15 bases between them. CDR3 length: 15 amino acids. Per the germline V gene, CDR1 is MNHEY and CDR2 is SMNVEV (reference sequence). The CDR3, as DNA: TGTGCCAGCACCCCGGGGCTTCCCAATAATTCACCCCTCCACTTT. Its translation: CASTPGLPNNSPLHF.

The chain recombines TRBV7-2 with TRBJ1-5, with a weak D call TRBD1 (5 bases). Per germline, CDR1 SGHTA and CDR2 FQGNSA. CDR3 length: 15 residues. The ends were cut back, 3 bases at V and 6 bases at J, with 15 bases in the middle. DNA for the CDR3: TGTGCCAGCAGCTTCGGGCGGGGGGACGCTCAGCCCCAGCATTTT. It codes for CASSFGRGDAQPQHF.

The chain uses TRBV11-2 and TRBJ2-1; D not resolved. Germline-derived CDR1 and CDR2 are SGHAT and FQNNGV. V dropped 2 bases and J dropped 5 bases, with 7 bases sitting between them. This CDR3 has 13 residues. DNA for the CDR3: TGTGCCAGCAGCTTATCACAGAACAATGAGCAGTTCTTC. Its protein is CASSLSQNNEQFF.

This chain's CDR3 is CASRLLAGDYNEQFF. The CDR3 bases are TGTGCCAGTAGGCTACTAGCGGGAGACTACAATGAGCAGTTCTTC. The V and J genes are TRBV19 and TRBJ2-1, with 11 positions matching TRBD2. The length of the CDR3 is 15 residues. Germline lookup yields CDR1 LNHDA and CDR2 SQIVND (reference sequence). The junction had 4 bases not matched to a gene; V was cut back by 6 bases and J by 3 bases.

V gene TRBV27 combines with J gene TRBJ2-3, with D possibly matching TRBD1 (6 bases). This CDR3 region has 14 residues. Trimming cost V 5 bases and J 3 bases, with 12 bases left between them. Germline V gene lookup returns CDR1 MNHEY and CDR2 SMNVEV (reference sequence). CDR3 sequence (DNA): TGTGCCAGCAGTAAATCGAGGGGGACAGATACGCAGTATTTT. This sequence encodes CASSKSRGTDTQYF.

This chain uses TRBV18 with TRBJ2-3; no clear D gene. V shed 0 bases and J shed 0 bases, with 10 bases lying between them. Germline-derived CDR1 and CDR2 are KGHSH and LQKENI. This CDR3 comprises 16 residues. The CDR3 DNA reads TGTGCCAGCTCACCACCGGTCCAGGTTAGCACAGATACGCAGTATTTT. Translated, it gives CASSPPVQVSTDTQYF. The entire variable domain, with the rest obtained from reference TRBV18 and TRBJ2-3, is as follows: NAGVMQNPRHLVRRRGQEARLRCSPMKGHSHVYWYRQLPEEGLKFMVYLQKENIIDESGMPKERFSAEFPKEGPSILRIQQVVRGDSAAYFCASSPPVQVSTDTQYFGPGTRLTVL.

This clone occurred once. The chain recombines TRBV7-2 with TRBJ2-7, with D hard to call. The germline V gene encodes CDR1 SGHTA and CDR2 FQGNSA. V was trimmed by 2 bases and J by 3 bases, leaving 11 bases between them. The length of the CDR3 is 14 residues. CDR3 bases: TGTGCCAGCAGCTTATCAGTCCAGGACTACGAGCAGTACTTC. Its protein product is CASSLSVQDYEQYF.

J is TRBJ1-6 and V is TRBV5-4; D call uncertain. Germline V gene lookup returns CDR1 SGHNT and CDR2 YYREEE (reference sequence). Deletions cut 2 bases from V and 6 bases from J, with 15 bases between. The CDR3 has 16 amino acids. CDR3 in DNA: TGTGCCAGCAGCTTACCGGGCAGAGAATTTAATTCACCCCTCCACTTT. Translated, it gives CASSLPGREFNSPLHF.

V is TRBV2 and J is TRBJ2-7; D not certain. V gave up 2 bases and J gave up 2 bases, with 16 bases separating them. CDR3 length: 16 residues. From germline, CDR1 is SNHLY and CDR2 FYNNEI. The CDR3 DNA follows: TGTGCCAGCAGTGAACGATTAGGACCCAAAGCCTACGAGCAGTACTTC. Protein: CASSERLGPKAYEQYF.

The CDR3 reads CASSLVVGQPQHF. In DNA, the CDR3 is TGTGCCAGCAGCTTAGTGGTCGGTCAGCCCCAGCATTTT. The V call is TRBV11-1, the J call TRBJ1-5; D is unclear. Between the trimmed V and J ends, which lost 1 base and 6 bases, there was a span of 7 bases. The CDR3 totals 13 residues. Germline loops: CDR1 SGHAT, CDR2 FQDESV (reference sequence).

The V gene is TRBV19, the J gene TRBJ1-2; D is ambiguous. Germline lookup yields CDR1 LNHDA and CDR2 SQIVND (reference sequence). V gave up 3 bases and J gave up 5 bases, with 16 bases separating them. The CDR3 runs to 15 residues. This CDR3 is CASSMGPLPRYGYTF. The CDR3 DNA is TGTGCCAGTAGTATGGGCCCGCTGCCGAGGTATGGCTACACCTTC.